A single sample is the source of the 14 T cell receptor beta chains below, sequenced in a study of blood T cell repertoires in COVID-19. TCRdb keeps only in-frame clones here, not all; method: immunoSEQ multiplex PCR. The profile shows 150,000 to 250,000 clones, about 80% of them singletons. The sample was PBMCs or T cells enriched from blood (not recorded which). These receptors came from a man in his forties who had recovered from COVID-19.

The chain carries TRBV9 and TRBJ1-2; the D is unclear. The germline V gene has CDR1 SGDLS and CDR2 YYNGEE. The CDR3 runs 14 residues. Trimming removed 0 bases from V and 6 bases from J, with 12 bases in between. CDR3 DNA: TGTGCCAGCAGCGTAGCCGGAGTTTTTGATGGCTACACCTTC. This sequence encodes CASSVAGVFDGYTF.

This chain uses TRBV5-1 with TRBJ2-5; 11 bases align to TRBD2. From germline, CDR1 is SGHRS and CDR2 YFSETQ. This CDR3 contains 16 residues. J gave up 2 bases and V 2 bases, and 5 bases lay outside the gene matches. CDR3 nucleotide sequence: TGCGCCAGCAGCTTCATGACTAGCGGGGTTCAAGAGACCCAGTACTTC. It codes for CASSFMTSGVQETQYF.

Only a few counts were recorded for this clone. The chain combines TRBV13 with TRBJ1-2; weak D call: TRBD1 (6 bases). From germline, CDR1 is PRHDT and CDR2 FYEKMQ (reference sequence). Trimming left V 0 bases short and J 3 bases short, with 11 bases between. This CDR3 is 15 amino acids long. The CDR3 here is CASSLGVGQYYGYTF. The CDR3, as DNA: TGTGCCAGCAGCTTAGGGGTCGGACAGTACTATGGCTACACCTTC.

This rearrangement joins TRBV2 to TRBJ1-5; 8 bases fit TRBD1. Germline assignment: CDR1 SNHLY and CDR2 FYNNEI. The V segment lost 5 bases and the J segment 2 bases; nucleotides outside the gene matches: 2. The CDR3 loop spans 14 amino acids. CDR3 protein: CASSLDRGNQPQHF. In DNA form, the CDR3 reads TGTGCCAGCAGTTTGGACAGGGGCAATCAGCCCCAGCATTTT.

This clone was detected only once. This chain joins TRBV28 and TRBJ1-1, with TRBD1 as a possible D gene (5 bases). Germline loops: CDR1 MDHEN, CDR2 SYDVKM. The CDR3 covers 15 residues. V gave up 3 bases and J gave up 0 bases, with 11 bases separating them. Written as DNA, the CDR3 is TGTGCCAGCAGTTTGGGGGGACCCTTGAACACTGAAGCTTTCTTT. It encodes CASSLGGPLNTEAFF.

The rearrangement links TRBV2 to TRBJ2-7, with D perhaps TRBD1 (6 bases). This CDR3 has 13 residues. CDR1 is SNHLY, CDR2 FYNNEI, per germline. The ends were cut back, 6 bases at V and 5 bases at J, with 14 bases in the middle. The CDR3 protein is CASSLNRDDEQYF. The CDR3 DNA follows: TGTGCCAGCAGCCTAAACAGGGACGACGAGCAGTACTTC.

This clone was observed a single time. V is TRBV3-1 (or the pseudogene TRBV3-2) and J is TRBJ1-3; D gene unclear. The CDR3 sequence is 15 residues long. Between the trimmed V and J ends, which lost 1 base and 2 bases, there was a span of 9 bases. Germline lookup yields CDR1 LGHDT and CDR2 YNNKEL (reference sequence). The CDR3: CASSQGSGTGNTIYF. The CDR3, as DNA: TGTGCCAGCAGCCAAGGTAGCGGCACTGGAAACACCATATATTTT.

In this sample, this clone turned up once. The J gene is TRBJ1-2, the V gene TRBV19; 12 bases agree with TRBD1. With 4 bases clipped from V and 0 bases from J, the junction kept 6 bases outside the gene matches. This CDR3 is built from 17 residues. CDR1 LNHDA and CDR2 SQIVND come from the germline V gene (reference sequence). The chain's CDR3 is CASSTGQGALANYGYTF. The CDR3 DNA sequence: TGTGCCAGTAGTACGGGACAGGGGGCCCTAGCTAACTATGGCTACACCTTC.

The V gene is TRBV11-2, the J gene TRBJ2-6; no definite D call. CDR1 is SGHAT, CDR2 FQNNGV, per germline. V dropped 3 bases and J dropped 2 bases, with 14 bases sitting between them. The CDR3 covers 17 residues. CDR3 loop: CASSFPRWSTGANVLTF. CDR3 bases: TGTGCCAGCAGCTTCCCCAGATGGAGCACTGGGGCCAACGTCCTGACTTTC.

The rearrangement links TRBV5-1 to TRBJ1-2; a weak D match, TRBD1 (6 bases). Trimming shortened V by 3 bases and J by 2 bases, and 11 bases separated the two germline ends. Germline lookup yields CDR1 SGHRS and CDR2 YFSETQ. The CDR3 has 14 residues. The CDR3 coding sequence is TGCGCCAGCAGCTCCGGAACAGGGAACTATGGCTACACCTTC. Its protein product is CASSSGTGNYGYTF.

This clone was observed a few times. The J gene is TRBJ1-1, the V gene TRBV7-8; a possible D gene is TRBD1 (6 bases). CDR3 length equals 15 residues. CDR1 is SGHVS, CDR2 FQNEAQ, per germline. V was cut by 6 bases and J by 5 bases, with 19 bases left in between. The CDR3 bases are TGTGCCAGCAGTCCAACTAACAGGGCGGTGACTGAAGCTTTCTTT. This gives the protein CASSPTNRAVTEAFF.

The chain has TRBV5-6 and TRBJ1-3; D is ambiguous. Trimming stripped 7 bases from V and 4 bases from J, with 18 bases between. The germline gives CDR1 SGHDT, CDR2 YYEEEE. The CDR3 runs 15 residues. DNA for the CDR3: TGTGCCAGCGGCCCCATTTCAGGCTCGGGAAACACCATATATTTT. As protein: CASGPISGSGNTIYF.

This chain uses TRBV4-2 with TRBJ1-2, with D hard to call. Germline CDR1 LGHNA, CDR2 YNFKEQ. V lost 0 bases to trimming and J lost 5 bases, with 7 bases between them. This CDR3 is 13 amino acids long. The CDR3 region has the DNA TGTGCCAGCAGCCAAGAATCTGCGTATGGCTACACCTTC. This sequence encodes CASSQESAYGYTF.

The chain couples TRBV4-3 to TRBJ2-3, with 8 bases fitting TRBD1. J gave up 4 bases and V 2 bases, and 5 bases lay outside the gene matches. The CDR3 runs to 15 residues. CDR1 LGHNA and CDR2 YSLEER come from the germline V gene. For the CDR3, the DNA is TGCGCCAGCAGCCAATTCCAGGGGGCGGCAGATACGCAGTATTTT. This codes for CASSQFQGAADTQYF.